The present T cell receptor beta chain was sequenced within a study of neurological immune-mediated disorders. Study-level points and caveats: There were no CDR3 amino acid sequences shared by expanded clones across subjects, a result suggesting private repertoires in all groups.

This clonotype was found many times. Its antigen remains unidentified. The sample's time point: technical triplicate 2. The unsorted libraries were generated from a total of 2 million PBMCs, which had been stored in RNAlater at -80 C. MiXCR, run by TCRdb on the 5' RACE reads, gives a single entry per CDR3 protein. The profile shows tens of thousands of distinct CDR3 sequences, more than 20% of them singletons. The germline CDR1 and CDR2 sequences are SNHLY and FYNNEI. This CDR3 comprises 14 residues. Trimming left V 8 bases short and J 2 bases short, with 16 bases between. The sample was PBMCs. The receptor was isolated from a man between 60 and 75 years old with HTLV-1-associated myelopathy (HAM/TSP). The chain has TRBV2 and TRBJ2-7; the D is unclear. The CDR3 nucleotides are TGTGCCAGCTACCTTGCGGAGTTTACCTACGAGCAGTACTTC. Encoded protein: CASYLAEFTYEQYF.